The TCR beta chain described here comes from a study of cytomegalovirus exposure and HLA in healthy donors. Overall study context: A prior analysis found 117 million unique TCR beta sequences from 170 million or so T cells.

Study results and caveats: In a later analysis, HLA-associated beta chains showed higher expansion and lower generation probabilities than comparable chains. A link between a missense DCLRE1C variant and TCR beta V- and J-gene trimming emerged from a later analysis. In vitro testing confirmed a few CMV-associated chains as specific for CMV antigens.

Both 60 Vbeta primers and 13 Jbeta primers went into the PCR. TCRdb's table, derived via immunoSEQ multiplex PCR, lists solely in-frame clones and lacks some. The table shows 95,000 or so clones, with approximately 80% occurring only once. The germline V gene encodes CDR1 MGHRA and CDR2 YSYEKL. V lost 0 bases and J lost 7; bases outside the gene matches: 7. This CDR3 contains 15 residues. On this clone itself: Its antigen is still unknown.

The rearrangement joins TRBV4-1 to TRBJ2-5, with 8 bases that match TRBD2. This receptor was identified in a woman aged 70-85 years in good health and CMV-seropositive. What was sequenced was PBMCs. CDR3 region: CASSQETGRGGTQYF. DNA for the CDR3: TGCGCCAGCAGCCAAGAGACCGGGAGGGGAGGGACCCAGTACTTC.